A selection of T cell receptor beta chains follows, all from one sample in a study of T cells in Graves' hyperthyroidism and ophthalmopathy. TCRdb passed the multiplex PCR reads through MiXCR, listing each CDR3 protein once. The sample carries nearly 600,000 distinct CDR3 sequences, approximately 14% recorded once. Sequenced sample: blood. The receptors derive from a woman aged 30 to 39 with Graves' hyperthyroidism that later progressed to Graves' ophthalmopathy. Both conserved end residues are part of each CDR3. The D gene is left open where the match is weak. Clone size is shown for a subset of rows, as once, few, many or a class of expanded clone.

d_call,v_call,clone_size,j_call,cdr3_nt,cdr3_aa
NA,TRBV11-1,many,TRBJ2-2,TGTGCCAGCAGCTTAGCCTTATCCGGGGGCACCGGGGAGCTGTTTTTT,CASSLALSGGTGELFF
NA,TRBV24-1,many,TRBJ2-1,TGTGCCACCAGTGATCGCGGGAAAAGCTCCTACAATGAGCAGTTCTTC,CATSDRGKSSYNEQFF
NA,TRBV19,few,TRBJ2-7,TGTGCCAGTAGTATAAGTGACAGACATGTCTACGAGCAGTACTTC,CASSISDRHVYEQYF
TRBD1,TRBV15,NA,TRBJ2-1,TGTGCCACCAGCCCGGGACAGGAAACCTACAATGAGCAGTTCTTC,CATSPGQETYNEQFF
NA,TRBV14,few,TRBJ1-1,TGTGCCAGCAGCCGAGGCTTTCACGGGGTGCGGGTGGGCACTGAAGCTTTCTTT,CASSRGFHGVRVGTEAFF
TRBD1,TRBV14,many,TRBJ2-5,TGTGCCAGCAGCCAAGGGGGCAGGGGGCGACAAGAGACCCAGTACTTC,CASSQGGRGRQETQYF
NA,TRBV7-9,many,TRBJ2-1,TGTGCCAGCTCATGGGGGGGGGCAAACAATGAGCAGTTCTTC,CASSWGGANNEQFF
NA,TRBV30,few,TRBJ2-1,TGTGCCTGGAGGGGGGGTCGTACACTGATAGACAATGAGCAGTTCTTC,CAWRGGRTLIDNEQFF
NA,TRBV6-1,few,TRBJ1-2,TGTGCCAGCAGTGAAGCGGGAGACAGCAACGGCTACACCTTC,CASSEAGDSNGYTF
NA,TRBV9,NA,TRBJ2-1,TGTGCCAGCAGCGTTGGTTTTAATGAGCAGTTCTTC,CASSVGFNEQFF
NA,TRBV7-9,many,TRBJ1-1,TGTGCCAGCAGCTTATCCACTGAAGCTTTCTTT,CASSLSTEAFF
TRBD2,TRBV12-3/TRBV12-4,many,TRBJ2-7,TGTGCCAGCAGTTCGGGGGGGGGCTCGTACGAGCAGTACTTC,CASSSGGGSYEQYF
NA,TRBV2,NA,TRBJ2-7,TGTGCCAGCAGCCAAGTAATTCGTGGGGTGGACGAGCAGTACTTC,CASSQVIRGVDEQYF
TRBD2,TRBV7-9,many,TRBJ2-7,TGTGCCAGCAGCTTAGAAGCTAGCGGCTCCTACGAGCAGTACTTC,CASSLEASGSYEQYF
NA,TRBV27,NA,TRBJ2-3,TGTGCCAGCAGTTTAATATGGACGGCTGGCACAGATACGCAGTGTTTT,CASSLIWTAGTDTQCF
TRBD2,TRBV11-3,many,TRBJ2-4,TGTGCCAGCAGCTTAGGATCCCTAGCGGAGCTAGCCAAAAACATTCAGTACTTC,CASSLGSLAELAKNIQYF
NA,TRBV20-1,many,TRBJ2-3,TGCAGTGCTAGAGAACCCTTTACCACAGATACGCAGTATTTT,CSAREPFTTDTQYF
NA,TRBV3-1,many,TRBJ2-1,TGTGCCAGCAGCCATGGTAGGGGCAGGGAGCAGTTCTTC,CASSHGRGREQFF
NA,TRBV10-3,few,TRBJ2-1,TGTGCCATCAGTGAGGCAGGGCAGGTCAATGAGCAGTTCTTC,CAISEAGQVNEQFF
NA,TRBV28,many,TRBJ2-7,TGTGCCAGCATTCCCCGTCAGGGCTTTGGTATTCGGCAGTACTTC,CASIPRQGFGIRQYF
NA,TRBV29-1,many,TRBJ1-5,TGCAGCGCTCTACCCGCAGGTAATAGCAATCAGCCCCAGCATTTT,CSALPAGNSNQPQHF
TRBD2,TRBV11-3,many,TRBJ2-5,TGTGCCAGCAGCACTGCCCTTACTAGCGGAGAGACCCAGTACTTC,CASSTALTSGETQYF
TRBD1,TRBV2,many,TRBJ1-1,TGTGCCACCTATAAGCTGGGACAGGGGGCTGAAGCTTTCTTT,CATYKLGQGAEAFF
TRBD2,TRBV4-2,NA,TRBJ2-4,TGTGCCAGCAGCCAAGGGTTTGGTAGCGGGAGCCGAGAAGGGAACATTCAGTACTTC,CASSQGFGSGSREGNIQYF
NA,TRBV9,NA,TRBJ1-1,TGTGCCAGCACCCCCGGTGGACAGCAGCAGACTGAAGCTTTCTTT,CASTPGGQQQTEAFF